The subject of this entry is one TCR beta chain. Its antigen is not identified. Libraries for TCRalpha and TCRbeta carried sample barcodes and unique molecular identifiers via 5'RACE. TCRdb re-called the 5' RACE reads through MiXCR, storing one row per CDR3 protein. The sample lists more than 300,000 distinct CDR3 sequences, under 25% occurring once. V dropped 0 bases and J dropped 5 bases, with 14 bases sitting between them. Germline CDR1 is LGHNA and CDR2 is YSLEER. The CDR3 is made up of 15 amino acids. The sample originates from a study of T-cell memory formation after mild COVID-19. Study-wide results and caveats: A second wave of clones peaked on day 37, and their SARS-CoV-2 specificity went unconfirmed. The appearance of some responding clones in pre-infection memory suggested that cross-reactive memory joined. A balance of CD4 and CD8 characterized clones contracting day 15 to 85, whereas later expanders leaned CD4+.

V gene TRBV4-3 combines with J gene TRBJ2-7; TRBD1 might be the D (6 bases). The sequence derives from a man in his late teens or twenties who had mild COVID-19 (a few samples of this study predate the infection). Cell type and time point are not known. Sequencing was carried out using PBMCs or a T cell subset sorted from them (not recorded which). The CDR3 protein is CASSQDYRDIHEQYF. In nucleotides, the CDR3 is TGCGCCAGCAGCCAAGACTACCGGGACATCCACGAGCAGTACTTC.